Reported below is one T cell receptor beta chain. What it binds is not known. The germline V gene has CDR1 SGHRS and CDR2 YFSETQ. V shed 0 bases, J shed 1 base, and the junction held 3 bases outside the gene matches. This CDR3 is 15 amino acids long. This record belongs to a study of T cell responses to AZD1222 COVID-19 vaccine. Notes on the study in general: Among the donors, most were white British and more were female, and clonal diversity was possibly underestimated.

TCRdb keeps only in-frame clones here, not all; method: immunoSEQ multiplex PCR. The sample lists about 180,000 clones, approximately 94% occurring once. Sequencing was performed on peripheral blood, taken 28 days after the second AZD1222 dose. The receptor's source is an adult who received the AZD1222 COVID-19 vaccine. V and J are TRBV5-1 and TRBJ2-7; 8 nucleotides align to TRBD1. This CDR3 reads CASSLAGQGSYEQYF. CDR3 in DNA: TGCGCCAGCAGCTTGGCAGGACAGGGATCCTACGAGCAGTACTTC.